This T cell receptor beta chain was obtained from a study of T-cell memory formation after mild COVID-19. At the level of the study: For the most part, TCR clusters were specific to one donor.

Findings and limits, study-wide: Memory cells collected pre-infection included some clones that later responded, suggesting cross-reactive memory joined. Later expanders leaned toward CD4+, whereas clones contracting from day 15 to 85 were balanced CD4/CD8.

This clonotype was observed a few times. Its antigen is as yet unknown. CDR1 and CDR2 from the germline V gene are SGDLS and YYNGEE. Deletions cut 3 bases from V and 1 base from J, with 4 bases between. The CDR3 extends over 13 amino acids. From the 5' RACE reads, TCRdb called clonotypes with MiXCR, one entry per CDR3 protein. The sample consists of just over 400,000 distinct CDR3 sequences, 20% to 25% of them appearing once. Source material: PBMCs or a T cell subset sorted from them (not recorded which). The chain has TRBV9 and TRBJ2-2; unclear D gene. This receptor was identified in an adult woman who had mild COVID-19 (a few samples of this study predate the infection). Cell type and time point are not known. The CDR3 nucleotides are TGTGCCAGCAGCGCCTTGAACACCGGGGAGCTGTTTTTT. Its protein is CASSALNTGELFF.